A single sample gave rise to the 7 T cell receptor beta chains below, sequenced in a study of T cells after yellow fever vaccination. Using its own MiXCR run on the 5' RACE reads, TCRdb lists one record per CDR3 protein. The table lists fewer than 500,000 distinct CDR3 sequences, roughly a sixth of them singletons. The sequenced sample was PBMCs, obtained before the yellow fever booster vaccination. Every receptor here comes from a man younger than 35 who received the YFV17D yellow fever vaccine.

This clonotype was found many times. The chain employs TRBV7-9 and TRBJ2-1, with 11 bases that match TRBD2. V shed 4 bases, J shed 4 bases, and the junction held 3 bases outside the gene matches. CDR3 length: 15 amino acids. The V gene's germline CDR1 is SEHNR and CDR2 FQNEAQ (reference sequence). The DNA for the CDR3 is TGTGCCAGCAGCTCCGGGACTAGCGGATACAATGAGCAGTTCTTC. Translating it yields CASSSGTSGYNEQFF.

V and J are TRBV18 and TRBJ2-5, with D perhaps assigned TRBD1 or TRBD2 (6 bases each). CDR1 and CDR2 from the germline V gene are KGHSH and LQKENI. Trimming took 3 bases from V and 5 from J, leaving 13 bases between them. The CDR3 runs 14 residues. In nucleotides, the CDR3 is TGTGCCAGCTCACCCTCGGGGGCATATGAGACCCAGTACTTC. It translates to CASSPSGAYETQYF.

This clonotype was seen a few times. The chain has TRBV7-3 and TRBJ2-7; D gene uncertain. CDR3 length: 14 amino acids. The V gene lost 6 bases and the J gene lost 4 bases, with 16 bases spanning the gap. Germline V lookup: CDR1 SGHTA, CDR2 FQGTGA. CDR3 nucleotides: TGTGCCAGCAGACCCCGCAGGTCCGTTTACGAGCAGTACGTC. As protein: CASRPRRSVYEQYV.

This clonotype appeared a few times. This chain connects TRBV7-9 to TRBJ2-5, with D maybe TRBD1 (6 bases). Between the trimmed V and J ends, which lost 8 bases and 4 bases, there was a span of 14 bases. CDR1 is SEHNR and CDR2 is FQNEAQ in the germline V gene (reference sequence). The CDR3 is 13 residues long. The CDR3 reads CASLTGSAETQYF. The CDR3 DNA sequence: TGTGCCAGCTTAACAGGGAGCGCAGAGACCCAGTACTTC.

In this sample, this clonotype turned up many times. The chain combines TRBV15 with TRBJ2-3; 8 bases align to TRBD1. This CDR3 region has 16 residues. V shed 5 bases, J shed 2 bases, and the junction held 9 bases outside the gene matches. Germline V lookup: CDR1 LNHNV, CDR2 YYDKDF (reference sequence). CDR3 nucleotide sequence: TGTGCCACCAGCGTAGACAGGGGCGGCTACACAGATACGCAGTATTTT. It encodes CATSVDRGGYTDTQYF.

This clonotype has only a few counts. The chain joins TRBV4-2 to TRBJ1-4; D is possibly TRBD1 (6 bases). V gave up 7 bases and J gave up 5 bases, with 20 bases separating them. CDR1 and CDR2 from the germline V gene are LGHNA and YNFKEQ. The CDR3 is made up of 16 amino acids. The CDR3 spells CASTAMGGGRNEKLFF. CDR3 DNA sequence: TGTGCCAGCACCGCGATGGGAGGGGGTCGGAATGAAAAACTGTTTTTT.

The CDR3 loop reads CANPSGTGGYQPQHF. CDR3 DNA sequence: TGTGCCAATCCCTCCGGGACAGGGGGCTATCAGCCCCAGCATTTT. This rearrangement joins TRBV6-5 to TRBJ1-5, with 12 positions matching TRBD1. V was pared by 10 bases and J by 5 bases, with 9 bases of the junction left unmatched. CDR1 is MNHEY, CDR2 SVGAGI, per germline. The CDR3 contains 15 residues.